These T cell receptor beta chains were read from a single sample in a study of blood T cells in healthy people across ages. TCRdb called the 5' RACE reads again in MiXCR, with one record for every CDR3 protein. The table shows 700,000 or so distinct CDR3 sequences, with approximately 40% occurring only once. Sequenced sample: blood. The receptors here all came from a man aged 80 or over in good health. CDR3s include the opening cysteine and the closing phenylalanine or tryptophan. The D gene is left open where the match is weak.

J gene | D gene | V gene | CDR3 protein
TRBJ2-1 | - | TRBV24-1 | CATSVRSGAYNEQFF
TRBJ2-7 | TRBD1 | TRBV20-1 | CSASRTGSAYGQYF
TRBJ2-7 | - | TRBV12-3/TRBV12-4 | CASSSNRGAYNEQYF
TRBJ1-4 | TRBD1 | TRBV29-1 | CSVTGQENEKLFF
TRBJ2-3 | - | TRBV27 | CASSPPSYSPNTDTQYF
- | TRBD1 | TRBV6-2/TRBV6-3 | CASIRTGANEQYF
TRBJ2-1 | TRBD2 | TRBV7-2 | CASSLMGRRTSGTYNEQFF
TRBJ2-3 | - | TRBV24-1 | CATSDPRQASDTQYF
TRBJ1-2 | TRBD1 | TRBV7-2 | CASSPRTGSVGYTF
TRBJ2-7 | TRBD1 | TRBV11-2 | CASSPDRALAYEQYF
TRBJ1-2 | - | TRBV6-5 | CASSTGLNYGYTF
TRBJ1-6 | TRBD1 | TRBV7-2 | CASSSEQGARSPLHF
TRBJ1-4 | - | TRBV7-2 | CASRENRDANEKLFF
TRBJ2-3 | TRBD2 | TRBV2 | CASTHGGGTISTDTQYF
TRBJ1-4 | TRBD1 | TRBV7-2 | CASSPRTGQEKLFF
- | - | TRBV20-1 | CSGTKPGETQYF
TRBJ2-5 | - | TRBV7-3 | CASSRRAGQRVQETQYF
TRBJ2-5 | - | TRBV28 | CASSFTLGAEETQYF
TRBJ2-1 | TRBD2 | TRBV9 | CASSASPTSGGSYNEQFF
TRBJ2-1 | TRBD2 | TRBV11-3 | CASSLGGLAVGEQFF
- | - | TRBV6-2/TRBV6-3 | CASRDVGERAKNIQYF
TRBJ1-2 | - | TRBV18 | CASSPRTGYYGYTF
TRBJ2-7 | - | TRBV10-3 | CAISELGSYEQYF
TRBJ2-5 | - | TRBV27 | CASTQRGDVINEQYF